The rows below give T cell receptor beta chains drawn from one sample of a study of OX40 agonist ivuxolimab in advanced cancers. The repertoire was sequenced with immunoSEQ multiplex PCR; TCRdb's copy has only in-frame clones and lacks some. The data show fewer than 90,000 clones, 75% to 95% seen once. This material consisted of CD4+ or CD8+ T cells sorted from blood, taken in a trial of the OX40 agonist ivuxolimab. The receptors originated from an adult with an advanced solid tumor such as melanoma, head and neck, liver or kidney cancer. CDR3s include the opening cysteine and the closing phenylalanine or tryptophan. The D gene is left open where the match is weak. Some rows have no size entry. The others give once, few or many, or a class for an expanded clone.

clone_size: -; j_call: TRBJ2-3; d_call: TRBD1; v_call: TRBV7-3; cdr3_aa: CASSKQGAGDTQYF; cdr3_nt: TGTGCCAGCAGCAAGCAGGGGGCAGGAGATACGCAGTATTTT
clone_size: -; j_call: TRBJ1-2; d_call: TRBD1; v_call: TRBV5-5; cdr3_aa: CASRFGSGGGNGYTF; cdr3_nt: TGTGCCAGCAGATTTGGCTCAGGGGGCGGCAATGGCTACACCTTC
clone_size: -; j_call: TRBJ2-7; d_call: TRBD2; v_call: TRBV2; cdr3_aa: CASTKTSVGYEQYF; cdr3_nt: TGTGCCAGCACTAAGACTAGCGTTGGCTACGAGCAGTACTTC
clone_size: -; j_call: TRBJ2-1; d_call: -; v_call: TRBV11-3; cdr3_aa: CASRQGGNNEQFF; cdr3_nt: TGTGCCAGCAGGCAGGGGGGCAACAATGAGCAGTTCTTC
clone_size: -; j_call: TRBJ2-2; d_call: -; v_call: TRBV5-8; cdr3_aa: CASSIGTRTGELFF; cdr3_nt: TGTGCCAGCAGCATCGGGACGCGCACCGGGGAGCTGTTTTTT
clone_size: -; j_call: TRBJ1-2; d_call: -; v_call: TRBV25-1; cdr3_aa: CASSETGQYYGYTF; cdr3_nt: TGTGCCAGCAGTGAAACGGGACAATACTATGGCTACACCTTC
clone_size: -; j_call: TRBJ1-1; d_call: -; v_call: TRBV28; cdr3_aa: CASSYSEAFF; cdr3_nt: TGTGCCAGCAGCTACAGTGAAGCTTTCTTT
clone_size: -; j_call: TRBJ1-1; d_call: -; v_call: TRBV10-3; cdr3_aa: CAISETGTSNTEAFF; cdr3_nt: TGTGCCATCAGTGAGACGGGAACCTCGAACACTGAAGCTTTCTTT
clone_size: once; j_call: TRBJ2-7; d_call: TRBD2; v_call: TRBV5-4; cdr3_aa: CASSPRGGLYEQYF; cdr3_nt: TGTGCCAGCAGCCCGAGGGGAGGGTTATACGAGCAGTACTTC
clone_size: -; j_call: TRBJ2-3; d_call: TRBD2; v_call: TRBV6-5; cdr3_aa: CASSYGLAGDTDTQYF; cdr3_nt: TGTGCCAGCAGTTACGGACTAGCGGGGGACACAGATACGCAGTATTTT
clone_size: -; j_call: TRBJ2-2; d_call: -; v_call: TRBV2; cdr3_aa: CASSYGADTGELFF; cdr3_nt: TGTGCCAGCAGTTACGGGGCGGACACCGGGGAGCTGTTTTTT
clone_size: -; j_call: TRBJ2-7; d_call: -; v_call: TRBV11-2; cdr3_aa: CASSSYVGASSEQYF; cdr3_nt: TGTGCCAGCAGCTCGTACGTCGGGGCGTCCTCCGAGCAGTACTTC
clone_size: -; j_call: TRBJ1-6; d_call: -; v_call: TRBV27; cdr3_aa: CASRLMGGEGSPLHF; cdr3_nt: TGTGCCAGCAGGCTCATGGGGGGTGAAGGTTCACCCCTCCACTTT
clone_size: -; j_call: TRBJ2-3; d_call: TRBD2; v_call: TRBV4-1; cdr3_aa: CASSQGSSGTGDTQYF; cdr3_nt: TGCGCCAGCAGCCAAGGAAGCAGCGGGACCGGAGATACGCAGTATTTT
clone_size: -; j_call: TRBJ2-5; d_call: -; v_call: TRBV29-1; cdr3_aa: CSARWGFTETQYF; cdr3_nt: TGCAGCGCCCGGTGGGGGTTCACGGAGACCCAGTACTTC
clone_size: -; j_call: TRBJ2-5; d_call: -; v_call: TRBV28; cdr3_aa: CASSLTRETQYF; cdr3_nt: TGTGCCAGCAGTTTAACTCGCGAGACCCAGTACTTC
clone_size: -; j_call: TRBJ1-1; d_call: -; v_call: TRBV29-1; cdr3_aa: CSVFRGGDTEAFF; cdr3_nt: TGCAGCGTTTTCAGGGGTGGGGACACTGAAGCTTTCTTT
clone_size: -; j_call: TRBJ2-3; d_call: -; v_call: TRBV6-4; cdr3_aa: CASSDSNTVSTDTQYF; cdr3_nt: TGTGCCAGCAGTGACTCGAACACGGTATCCACAGATACGCAGTATTTT
clone_size: -; j_call: TRBJ2-3; d_call: TRBD2; v_call: TRBV10-1; cdr3_aa: CASSELAGVGSDTQYF; cdr3_nt: TGCGCCAGCAGTGAGTTAGCGGGAGTGGGGTCGGATACGCAGTATTTT
clone_size: -; j_call: TRBJ2-1; d_call: TRBD2; v_call: TRBV11-2; cdr3_aa: CASSLTRLAGTEQFF; cdr3_nt: TGTGCCAGCAGCTTAACGCGACTAGCGGGTACTGAGCAGTTCTTC
clone_size: -; j_call: TRBJ2-3; d_call: TRBD2; v_call: TRBV5-8; cdr3_aa: CASSAGLAGGTQYF; cdr3_nt: TGTGCCAGCAGCGCGGGACTAGCGGGAGGTACGCAGTATTTT
clone_size: -; j_call: TRBJ2-3; d_call: TRBD2; v_call: TRBV9; cdr3_aa: CASSVSSSGKVDTQYF; cdr3_nt: TGTGCCAGCAGCGTCTCCTCTAGCGGGAAGGTGGATACGCAGTATTTT
clone_size: -; j_call: TRBJ1-1; d_call: -; v_call: TRBV7-9; cdr3_aa: CASSPGDWRAFF; cdr3_nt: TGTGCCAGCAGCCCGGGGGACTGGCGGGCTTTCTTT
clone_size: -; j_call: TRBJ2-7; d_call: TRBD1; v_call: TRBV19; cdr3_aa: CASSTRQGLGEQYF; cdr3_nt: TGTGCCAGTAGTACCCGACAGGGTTTGGGCGAGCAGTACTTC
clone_size: -; j_call: TRBJ2-7; d_call: -; v_call: TRBV25-1; cdr3_aa: CASSERPRGHEQYF; cdr3_nt: TGTGCCAGCAGTGAACGTCCCAGGGGCCACGAGCAGTACTTC
clone_size: -; j_call: TRBJ2-3; d_call: -; v_call: TRBV20-1; cdr3_aa: CSARHGDTQYF; cdr3_nt: TGCAGTGCTAGACACGGAGATACGCAGTATTTT
clone_size: -; j_call: TRBJ1-4; d_call: TRBD1; v_call: TRBV28; cdr3_aa: CASSVGQGGEKLFF; cdr3_nt: TGTGCCAGCAGTGTGGGACAGGGCGGAGAAAAACTGTTTTTT
clone_size: -; j_call: TRBJ2-1; d_call: -; v_call: TRBV6-1; cdr3_aa: CASSGALGDEQFF; cdr3_nt: TGTGCCAGCAGTGGGGCCCTAGGAGATGAGCAGTTCTTC
clone_size: once; j_call: TRBJ2-7; d_call: -; v_call: TRBV5-5; cdr3_aa: CASSLGLNNYEQYF; cdr3_nt: TGTGCCAGCAGCTTGGGGCTGAATAACTACGAGCAGTACTTC
clone_size: -; j_call: TRBJ1-4; d_call: -; v_call: TRBV7-6; cdr3_aa: CASSFGGHATNEKLFF; cdr3_nt: TGTGCCAGCAGCTTTGGGGGCCACGCAACTAATGAAAAACTGTTTTTT
clone_size: -; j_call: TRBJ2-1; d_call: -; v_call: TRBV21-1; cdr3_aa: CASSLGLADNEQFF; cdr3_nt: TGTGCCAGCAGCCTGGGACTAGCGGACAATGAGCAGTTCTTC
clone_size: once; j_call: TRBJ2-7; d_call: TRBD2; v_call: TRBV28; cdr3_aa: CASRVTGTSGLLRGQYF; cdr3_nt: TGTGCCAGCCGTGTGACCGGGACTAGCGGACTGTTACGTGGGCAGTACTTC
clone_size: -; j_call: TRBJ1-1; d_call: -; v_call: TRBV11-3; cdr3_aa: CASSLGGGNTEAFF; cdr3_nt: TGTGCCAGCAGCTTAGGGGGAGGGAACACTGAAGCTTTCTTT
clone_size: -; j_call: TRBJ2-7; d_call: TRBD2; v_call: TRBV28; cdr3_aa: CASSLASGVQYF; cdr3_nt: TGTGCCAGCAGTTTGGCTAGCGGGGTTCAGTACTTC
clone_size: -; j_call: TRBJ1-6; d_call: -; v_call: TRBV5-4; cdr3_aa: CASSLSGSNYNSPLHF; cdr3_nt: TGTGCCAGCAGCTTGTCAGGTTCAAATTATAATTCACCCCTCCACTTT
clone_size: -; j_call: TRBJ2-3; d_call: -; v_call: TRBV5-4; cdr3_aa: CASSLYPDTQYF; cdr3_nt: TGTGCCAGCAGCTTGTATCCAGATACGCAGTATTTT
clone_size: -; j_call: TRBJ1-3; d_call: -; v_call: TRBV10-2; cdr3_aa: CASSSLTSGNTIYF; cdr3_nt: TGCGCCAGCAGTAGCCTGACGTCTGGAAACACCATATATTTT
clone_size: -; j_call: TRBJ2-1; d_call: TRBD2; v_call: TRBV27; cdr3_aa: CASSFLGLAGGSSYNEQFF; cdr3_nt: TGTGCCAGCAGTTTCCTAGGACTAGCGGGAGGCTCTTCCTACAATGAGCAGTTCTTC
clone_size: -; j_call: TRBJ1-4; d_call: -; v_call: TRBV14; cdr3_aa: CASSQRPAPATNEKLFF; cdr3_nt: TGTGCCAGCAGCCAACGCCCAGCCCCCGCAACTAATGAAAAACTGTTTTTT
clone_size: -; j_call: TRBJ1-2; d_call: -; v_call: TRBV4-1; cdr3_aa: CASSQGDYGYTF; cdr3_nt: TGCGCCAGCAGCCAAGGAGACTATGGCTACACCTTC
clone_size: -; j_call: TRBJ2-7; d_call: -; v_call: TRBV18; cdr3_aa: CASSPQQGLYEQYF; cdr3_nt: TGTGCCAGCTCACCGCAGCAGGGCCTCTACGAGCAGTACTTC
clone_size: -; j_call: TRBJ2-7; d_call: TRBD1; v_call: TRBV7-9; cdr3_aa: CASSQGADKQYF; cdr3_nt: TGTGCCAGTTCACAGGGGGCCGACAAGCAGTACTTC
clone_size: -; j_call: TRBJ2-1; d_call: TRBD2; v_call: TRBV7-8; cdr3_aa: CASSPRTSEHNEQFF; cdr3_nt: TGTGCCAGCAGCCCTCGGACTAGCGAACACAATGAGCAGTTCTTC
clone_size: -; j_call: TRBJ1-2; d_call: -; v_call: TRBV5-1; cdr3_aa: CASSFGETSSLSYTF; cdr3_nt: TGCGCCAGCAGCTTTGGGGAGACCAGCTCCTTAAGCTACACCTTC
clone_size: -; j_call: TRBJ2-3; d_call: -; v_call: TRBV10-3; cdr3_aa: CATLRLGDTQYF; cdr3_nt: TGTGCCACGCTACGCCTCGGAGACACGCAGTATTTT
clone_size: few; j_call: TRBJ1-2; d_call: -; v_call: TRBV30; cdr3_aa: CAWRGQVVNGYTF; cdr3_nt: TGTGCCTGGAGAGGCCAGGTCGTAAACGGCTACACCTTC
clone_size: -; j_call: TRBJ2-2; d_call: -; v_call: TRBV5-1; cdr3_aa: CASSALASLGTGELFF; cdr3_nt: TGCGCCAGCAGCGCACTAGCTTCTCTAGGCACCGGGGAGCTGTTTTTT
clone_size: -; j_call: TRBJ1-5; d_call: -; v_call: TRBV7-2; cdr3_aa: CASSYRNQPQHF; cdr3_nt: TGTGCCAGCAGCTATCGGAATCAGCCCCAGCATTTT
clone_size: -; j_call: TRBJ2-3; d_call: TRBD1; v_call: TRBV28; cdr3_aa: CASRRSSHRTGITGTDTQYF; cdr3_nt: TGTGCCAGCAGACGTTCGAGCCATCGGACAGGTATCACGGGAACAGATACGCAGTATTTT
clone_size: -; j_call: TRBJ2-7; d_call: -; v_call: TRBV7-2; cdr3_aa: CASSPGVSSYEQYF; cdr3_nt: TGTGCCAGCAGCCCAGGGGTGAGCTCCTACGAGCAGTACTTC
clone_size: -; j_call: TRBJ2-1; d_call: TRBD2; v_call: TRBV2; cdr3_aa: CASCWTSFGEQFF; cdr3_nt: TGTGCCAGCTGTTGGACTAGCTTCGGTGAGCAGTTCTTC
clone_size: -; j_call: TRBJ2-7; d_call: -; v_call: TRBV6-6; cdr3_aa: CASISQGNEQYF; cdr3_nt: TGTGCCAGCATCTCACAGGGTAACGAGCAGTACTTC
clone_size: -; j_call: TRBJ2-2; d_call: TRBD2; v_call: TRBV28; cdr3_aa: CATPSAGVTGELFF; cdr3_nt: TGTGCCACACCCTCAGCGGGAGTGACCGGGGAGCTGTTTTTT